Below are 16 T cell receptor beta chains sequenced from a single sample in a study of cytomegalovirus exposure and HLA in healthy donors. Method: immunoSEQ multiplex PCR; TCRdb's copy keeps in-frame clones and lacks some. The sample lists 90,000 to 150,000 clones; 80% to 90% were seen once. Material for sequencing was PBMCs. The origin of the receptors is a man aged 18-30 years in good health and CMV-seropositive.

CDR3 region: CASSFARSSSYNEQFF. CDR3 sequence (DNA): TGTGCCAGCAGTTTTGCCAGGTCGAGCTCCTACAATGAGCAGTTCTTC. This chain links TRBV27 with TRBJ2-1; D gene ambiguous. This CDR3 spans 16 amino acids. The germline V gene has CDR1 MNHEY and CDR2 SMNVEV (reference sequence). V lost 3 bases to trimming and J lost 0 bases, with 12 bases between them.

V and J are TRBV19 and TRBJ1-1, with TRBD1 matching over 7 bases. Germline V gives CDR1 LNHDA, CDR2 SQIVND (reference sequence). Trimming cost V 7 bases and J 2 bases; bases outside gene matches: 7. CDR3 size: 14 residues. The CDR3 spells CASTYQGGNTEAFF. CDR3 coding DNA: TGTGCCAGTACCTACCAGGGGGGTAACACTGAAGCTTTCTTT.

The genes are TRBV27 and TRBJ1-1; weak D call: TRBD1 (6 bases). CDR1 MNHEY and CDR2 SMNVEV come from the germline V gene (reference sequence). The CDR3 runs 13 residues. The V and J ends lost 3 bases and 6 bases respectively, with 11 bases between them. CDR3 in DNA: TGTGCCAGCAGTTTTAGGGGGGGGGCTGAAGCTTTCTTT. This encodes CASSFRGGAEAFF.

The chain combines TRBV28 with TRBJ2-7; D is perhaps TRBD1 (5 bases). Per germline, CDR1 MDHEN and CDR2 SYDVKM. V was trimmed by 6 bases and J by 3 bases, leaving 21 bases between them. This CDR3 is built from 16 residues. CDR3 region: CASSSRQAKGYYEQYF. CDR3 sequence (DNA): TGTGCCAGCAGCTCGCGACAAGCAAAGGGGTACTACGAGCAGTACTTC.

This clone has only one observation. The J gene is TRBJ1-2, the V gene TRBV7-2; D possibly corresponds to TRBD1 (5 bases). Trimming pared 1 base from V and 9 bases from J, leaving 15 bases between. Looked up from germline, CDR1 is SGHTA and CDR2 is FQGNSA. The CDR3 spans 14 residues. CDR3 DNA: TGTGCCAGCAGCTTAGAGGGGCCACCTGCAAGCTACACCTTC. Translating gives CASSLEGPPASYTF.

The genes are TRBV5-1 and TRBJ2-7; possibly TRBD2 for D (5 bases). Germline CDR1 and CDR2: SGHRS and YFSETQ. The CDR3 consists of 13 residues. V lost 0 bases and J lost 6, with 10 bases in between. In DNA form, the CDR3 reads TGCGCCAGCAGCTTGGTGGCAGGACTCGAGCAGTACTTC. Its protein product is CASSLVAGLEQYF.

The chain couples TRBV15 to TRBJ2-3; a weak D match, TRBD2 (7 bases). CDR3 size: 17 residues. CDR1 and CDR2 from the germline V gene are LNHNV and YYDKDF (reference sequence). Deletions cut 3 bases from V and 2 bases from J, with 18 bases between. The CDR3 spells CATSSRVGGGHTDTQYF. CDR3 in DNA: TGTGCCACCAGCAGCCGAGTAGGGGGGGGGCACACAGATACGCAGTATTTT.

This chain links TRBV2 with TRBJ1-2; tentatively, D is TRBD1 (5 bases). CDR3 length: 13 amino acids. Deletions cut 6 bases from V and 2 bases from J, with 10 bases between. From germline, CDR1 is SNHLY and CDR2 FYNNEI. CDR3 in amino acids: CASRDDRNYGYTF. The CDR3 DNA reads as TGTGCCAGCAGGGATGACAGAAACTATGGCTACACCTTC.

The chain couples TRBV2 to TRBJ2-5, with 9 bases fitting TRBD1. This CDR3 is built from 14 residues. V shed 5 bases and J 1 base; nucleotides not matched to a gene: 2. Germline values: CDR1 SNHLY, CDR2 FYNNEI. CDR3 residues: CASSTDRGQETQYF. CDR3 sequence (DNA): TGTGCCAGCAGTACGGACAGGGGCCAAGAGACCCAGTACTTC.

The chain joins TRBV5-1 to TRBJ2-3, with no clear D. This CDR3 comprises 13 residues. CDR1 and CDR2 from the germline V gene are SGHRS and YFSETQ. Trimming removed 4 bases at V and 0 bases at J, with 6 bases between. The CDR3 nucleotides are TGCGCCAGCAGCCCCCCAAGCACAGATACGCAGTATTTT. The encoded protein is CASSPPSTDTQYF.

The CDR3 sequence is CASSMDRLLSGNTIYF. CDR3 DNA sequence: TGTGCCAGTAGCATGGACAGACTGCTCTCTGGAAACACCATATATTTT. The chain is built from TRBV19 and TRBJ1-3; D possibly corresponds to TRBD1 (6 bases). The CDR3 covers 16 residues. CDR1 and CDR2 (germline): LNHDA, SQIVND (reference sequence). Trimming removed 6 bases from V and 0 bases from J, with 15 bases in between.

J is TRBJ2-3 and V is TRBV7-2; 8 bases are a match to TRBD2. The germline gives CDR1 SGHTA, CDR2 FQGNSA. V gave up 1 base and J gave up 1 base; unmatched junction bases: 4. CDR3 length: 16 residues. Here the CDR3 DNA reads TGTGCCAGCAGCTTAGTTAGCGGGGAAGGCACAGATACGCAGTATTTT. It yields the protein CASSLVSGEGTDTQYF.

This chain connects TRBV29-1 to TRBJ1-1; a weak D match, TRBD1 (6 bases). Per the germline V gene, CDR1 is SQVTM and CDR2 is ANQGSEA. V was shortened by 4 bases and J by 4 bases, with 13 bases between the two germline ends. The CDR3 length is 13 residues. CDR3: CSVGGGLSTEAFF. CDR3 DNA: TGCAGCGTTGGCGGGGGCTTGAGCACTGAAGCTTTCTTT.

This clone was seen once. The junction and the germline gene differ at one end; a read error may be behind it. The chain combines TRBV28 with TRBJ2-1, with a tentative D call TRBD1 (7 bases). Germline loops: CDR1 MDHEN, CDR2 SYDVKM. The CDR3 contains 14 residues. CDR3 nucleotide sequence: TGTGCCGCGCGGGACAGCGGCACCTATAATGAGCAGTTCTTC. Residues: CAARDSGTYNEQFF. Complete variable domain (other parts from reference TRBV28 and TRBJ2-1): DVKVTQSSRYLVKRTGEKVFLECVQDMDHENMFWYRQDPGLGLRLIYFSYDVKMKEKGDIPEGYSVSREKKERFSLILESASTNQTSMYLCAARDSGTYNEQFFGPGTRLTVL.

The chain combines TRBV19 with TRBJ1-4; 7 nucleotides agree with TRBD1. The trim removed 5 bases at V and 3 bases at J, leaving 3 bases unmatched. The CDR3 is 14 residues long. Germline V CDR1 and CDR2: LNHDA, SQIVND (reference sequence). The CDR3 DNA is TGTGCCAGTAGTGGGGGGACAGCTAATGAAAAACTGTTTTTT. Residues: CASSGGTANEKLFF.

There are many counts of this clone. The chain has TRBV30 and TRBJ1-6; TRBD1 matches at 7 bases. From germline, CDR1 is GTSNPN and CDR2 SVGIG (reference sequence). Trimming removed 5 bases from V and 8 bases from J; junction bases left unmatched: 3. The CDR3 is made up of 12 amino acids. CDR3 nucleotides: TGTGCCTGGGGACAGGCTTATTCACCCCTCCACTTT. Its protein is CAWGQAYSPLHF. The whole variable domain, filled in from reference TRBV30 and TRBJ1-6, reads SQTIHQWPATLVQPVGSPLSLECTVEGTSNPNLYWYRQAAGRGLQLLFYSVGIGQISSEVPQNLSASRPQDRQFILSSKKLLLSDSGFYLCAWGQAYSPLHFGNGTRLTVT.